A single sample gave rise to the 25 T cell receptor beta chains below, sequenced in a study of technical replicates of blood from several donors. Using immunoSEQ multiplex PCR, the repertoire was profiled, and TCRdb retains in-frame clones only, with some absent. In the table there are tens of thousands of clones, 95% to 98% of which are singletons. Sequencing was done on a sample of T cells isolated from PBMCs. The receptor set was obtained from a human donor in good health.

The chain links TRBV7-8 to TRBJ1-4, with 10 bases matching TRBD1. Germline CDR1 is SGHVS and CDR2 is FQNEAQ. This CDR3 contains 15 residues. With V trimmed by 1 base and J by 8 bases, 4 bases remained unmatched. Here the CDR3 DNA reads TGTGCCAGCAGCTTAGTATGGACAGGGGGGGAAAAACTGTTTTTT. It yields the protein CASSLVWTGGEKLFF. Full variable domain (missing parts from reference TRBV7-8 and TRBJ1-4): GAGVSQSPRYKVAKRGQDVALRCDPISGHVSLFWYQQALGQGPEFLTYFQNEAQLDKSGLPSDRFFAERPEGSVSTLKIQRTQQEDSAVYLCASSLVWTGGEKLFFGSGTQLSVL.

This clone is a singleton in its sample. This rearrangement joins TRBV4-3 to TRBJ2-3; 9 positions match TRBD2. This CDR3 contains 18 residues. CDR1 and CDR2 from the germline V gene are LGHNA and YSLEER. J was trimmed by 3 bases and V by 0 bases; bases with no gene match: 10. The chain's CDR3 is CASSQELAGEGGTDTQYF. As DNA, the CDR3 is TGCGCCAGCAGCCAAGAGTTAGCGGGAGAGGGGGGAACAGATACGCAGTATTTT.

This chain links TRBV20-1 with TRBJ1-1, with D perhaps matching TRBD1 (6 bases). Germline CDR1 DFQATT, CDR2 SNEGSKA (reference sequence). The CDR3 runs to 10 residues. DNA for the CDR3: TGCAGCGTCAAACAGGGTGAAGCTTTCTTT. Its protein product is CSVKQGEAFF.

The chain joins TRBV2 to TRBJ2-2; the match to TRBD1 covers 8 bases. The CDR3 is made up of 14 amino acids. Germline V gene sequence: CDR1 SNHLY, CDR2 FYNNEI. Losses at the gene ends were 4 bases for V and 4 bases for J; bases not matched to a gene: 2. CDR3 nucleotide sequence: TGTGCCAGCAGTGGACAGGGGTTCACCGGGGAGCTGTTTTTT. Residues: CASSGQGFTGELFF. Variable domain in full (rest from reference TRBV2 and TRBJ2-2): EPEVTQTPSHQVTQMGQEVILRCVPISNHLYFYWYRQILGQKVEFLVSFYNNEISEKSEIFDDQFSVERPDGSNFTLKIRSTKLEDSAMYFCASSGQGFTGELFFGEGSRLTVL.

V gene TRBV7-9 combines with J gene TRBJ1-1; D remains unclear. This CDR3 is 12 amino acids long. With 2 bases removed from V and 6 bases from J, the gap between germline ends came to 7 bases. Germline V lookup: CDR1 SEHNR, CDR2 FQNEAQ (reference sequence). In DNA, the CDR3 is TGTGCCAGCAGCTTAACTGTTCCTGAAGCTTTCTTT. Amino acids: CASSLTVPEAFF.

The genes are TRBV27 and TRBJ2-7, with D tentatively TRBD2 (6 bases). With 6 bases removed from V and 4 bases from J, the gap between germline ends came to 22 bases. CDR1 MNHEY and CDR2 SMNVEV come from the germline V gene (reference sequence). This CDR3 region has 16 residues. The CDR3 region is CASSSSSGETLYEQYF. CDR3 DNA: TGTGCCAGCAGCTCGTCCTCGGGGGAGACCCTATACGAGCAGTACTTC.

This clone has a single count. The CDR3 nucleotides are TGTGCCAGCAGCCAAAATCCCCGACAGGCTGAGGAGGAGACCCAGTACTTC. Translation: CASSQNPRQAEEETQYF. The chain joins TRBV4-2 to TRBJ2-5; D is perhaps TRBD1 (6 bases). CDR3 length: 17 amino acids. Trimming took 2 bases from V and 5 from J, leaving 21 bases between them. Germline V gene data show CDR1 as LGHNA and CDR2 as YNFKEQ.

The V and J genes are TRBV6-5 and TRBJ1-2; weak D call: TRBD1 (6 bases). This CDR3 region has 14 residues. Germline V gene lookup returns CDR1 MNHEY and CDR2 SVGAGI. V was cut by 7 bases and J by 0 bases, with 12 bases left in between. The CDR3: CASKLDSSNYGYTF. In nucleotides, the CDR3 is TGTGCCAGCAAGTTGGACAGTTCTAACTATGGCTACACCTTC.

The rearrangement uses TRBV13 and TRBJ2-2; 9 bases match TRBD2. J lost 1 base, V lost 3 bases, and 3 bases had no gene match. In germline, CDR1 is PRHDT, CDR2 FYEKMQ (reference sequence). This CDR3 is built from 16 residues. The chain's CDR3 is CASSFLAGLNTGELFF. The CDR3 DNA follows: TGTGCCAGCAGCTTCCTAGCGGGACTGAACACCGGGGAGCTGTTTTTT.

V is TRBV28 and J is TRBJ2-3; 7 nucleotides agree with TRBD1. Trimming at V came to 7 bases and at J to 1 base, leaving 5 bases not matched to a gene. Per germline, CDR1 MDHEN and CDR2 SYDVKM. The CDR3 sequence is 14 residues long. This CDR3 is CASKGARGTDTQYF. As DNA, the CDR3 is TGTGCCAGCAAGGGGGCGCGGGGCACAGATACGCAGTATTTT.

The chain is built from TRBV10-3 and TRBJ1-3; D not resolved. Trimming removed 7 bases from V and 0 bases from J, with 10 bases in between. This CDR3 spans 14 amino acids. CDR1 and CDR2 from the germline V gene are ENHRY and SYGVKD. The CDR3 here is CAIKPPGSGNTIYF. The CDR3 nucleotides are TGTGCCATCAAGCCGCCAGGCTCTGGAAACACCATATATTTT.

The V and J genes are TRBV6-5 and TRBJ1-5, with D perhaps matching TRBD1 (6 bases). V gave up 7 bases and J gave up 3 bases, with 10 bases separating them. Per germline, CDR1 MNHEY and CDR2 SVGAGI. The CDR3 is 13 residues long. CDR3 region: CASKQGNNQPQHF. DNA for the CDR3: TGTGCCAGCAAACAGGGAAACAATCAGCCCCAGCATTTT.

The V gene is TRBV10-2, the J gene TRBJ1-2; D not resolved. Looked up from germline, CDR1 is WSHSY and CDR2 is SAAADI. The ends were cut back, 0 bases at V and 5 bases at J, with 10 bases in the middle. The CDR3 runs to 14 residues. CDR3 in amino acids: CASSESTDKYGYTF. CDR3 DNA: TGCGCCAGCAGTGAGTCTACAGACAAATATGGCTACACCTTC.

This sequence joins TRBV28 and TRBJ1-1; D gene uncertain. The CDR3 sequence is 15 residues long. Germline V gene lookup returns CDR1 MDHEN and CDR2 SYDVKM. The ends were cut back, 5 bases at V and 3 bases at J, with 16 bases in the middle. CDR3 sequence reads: CASSPLTPEHTEAFF. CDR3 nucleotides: TGTGCCAGCAGTCCATTAACACCTGAACACACTGAAGCTTTCTTT.

CDR3 nucleotide sequence: TGCGCCAGCAGCCAAGCAACAGCGGGAGCGCTAGAGACCCAGTACTTC. Translation gives CASSQATAGALETQYF. The chain combines TRBV4-1 with TRBJ2-5; 8 bases are a match to TRBD2. Germline-derived CDR1 and CDR2 are MGHRA and YSYEKL. Trimming at V came to 1 base and at J to 4 bases, leaving 8 bases not matched to a gene. This CDR3 is 16 amino acids long.

CDR3 loop: CASSRDKNTEAFF. The CDR3 DNA reads as TGTGCCAGCAGCCGGGACAAGAACACTGAAGCTTTCTTT. The rearrangement joins TRBV5-4 to TRBJ1-1; TRBD1 might be the D (6 bases). CDR3 length: 13 residues. Trimming shortened V by 4 bases and J by 1 base, and 8 bases separated the two germline ends. The germline gives CDR1 SGHNT, CDR2 YYREEE (reference sequence).

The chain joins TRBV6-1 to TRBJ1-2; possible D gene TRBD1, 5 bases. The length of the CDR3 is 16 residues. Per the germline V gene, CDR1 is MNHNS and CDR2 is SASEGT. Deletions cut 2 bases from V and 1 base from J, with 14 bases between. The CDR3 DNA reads TGTGCCAGCAGTGAACCTTACAGGTTAAATAACTATGGCTACACCTTC. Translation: CASSEPYRLNNYGYTF.

The CDR3 coding sequence is TGTGCCAGCAGTTACCCTAGCGGCACAGATACGCAGTATTTT. It yields the protein CASSYPSGTDTQYF. The chain is built from TRBV6-6 and TRBJ2-3, with D maybe TRBD2 (6 bases). The CDR3 has 14 residues. V shed 2 bases and J shed 1 base, with 7 bases lying between them. The V gene's germline CDR1 is MNHNY and CDR2 SVGAGI (reference sequence).

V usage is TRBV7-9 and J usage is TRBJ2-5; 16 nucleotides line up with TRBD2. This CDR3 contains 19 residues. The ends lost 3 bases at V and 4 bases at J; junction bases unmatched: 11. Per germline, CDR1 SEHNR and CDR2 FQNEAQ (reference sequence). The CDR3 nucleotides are TGTGCCAGCAGCTTGGGACTAGCGGGAGGGCCAGAAAGAATAGAGACCCAGTACTTC. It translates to CASSLGLAGGPERIETQYF.

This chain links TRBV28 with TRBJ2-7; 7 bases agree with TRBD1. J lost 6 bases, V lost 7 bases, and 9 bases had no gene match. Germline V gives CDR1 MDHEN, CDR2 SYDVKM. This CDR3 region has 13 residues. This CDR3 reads CASTGTEFSEQYF. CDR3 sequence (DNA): TGTGCCAGCACCGGGACAGAGTTCAGCGAGCAGTACTTC.

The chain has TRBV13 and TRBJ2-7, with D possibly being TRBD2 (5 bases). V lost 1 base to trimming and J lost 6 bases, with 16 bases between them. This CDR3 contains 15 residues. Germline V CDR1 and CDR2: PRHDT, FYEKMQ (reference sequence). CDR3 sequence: CASSLVGVDAGEQYF. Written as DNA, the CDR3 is TGTGCCAGCAGCTTAGTCGGGGTCGACGCCGGCGAGCAGTACTTC. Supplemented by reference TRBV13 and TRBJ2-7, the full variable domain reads AAGVIQSPRHLIKEKRETATLKCYPIPRHDTVYWYQQGPGQDPQFLISFYEKMQSDKGSIPDRFSAQQFSDYHSELNMSSLELGDSALYFCASSLVGVDAGEQYFGPGTRLTVT.

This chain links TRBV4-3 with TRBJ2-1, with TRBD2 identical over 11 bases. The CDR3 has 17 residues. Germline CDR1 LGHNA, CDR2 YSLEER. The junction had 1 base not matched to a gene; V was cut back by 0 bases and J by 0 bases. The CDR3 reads CASSQEGTSGSYNEQFF. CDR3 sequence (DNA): TGCGCCAGCAGCCAAGAGGGGACTAGCGGCTCCTACAATGAGCAGTTCTTC.

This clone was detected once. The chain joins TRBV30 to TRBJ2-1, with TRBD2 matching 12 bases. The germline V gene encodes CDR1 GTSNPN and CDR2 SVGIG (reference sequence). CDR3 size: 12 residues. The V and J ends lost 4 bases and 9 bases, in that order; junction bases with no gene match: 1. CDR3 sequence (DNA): TGTGCCTGGACTAGCGGGAGGGTTGAGCAGTTCTTC. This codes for CAWTSGRVEQFF.

The CDR3 DNA reads TGCGCCAGCAGCCAAGATGGGTCAGGGCGGACTGAAGCTTTCTTT. Translation: CASSQDGSGRTEAFF. V gene TRBV4-3 combines with J gene TRBJ1-1; TRBD1 is a possible D gene (5 bases). In germline, CDR1 is LGHNA, CDR2 YSLEER. This CDR3 spans 15 amino acids. V was trimmed by 0 bases and J by 5 bases, leaving 13 bases between them.

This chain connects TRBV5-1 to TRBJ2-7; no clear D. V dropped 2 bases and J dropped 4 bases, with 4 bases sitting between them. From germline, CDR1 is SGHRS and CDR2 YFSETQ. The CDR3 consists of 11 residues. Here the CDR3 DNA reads TGCGCCAGCAGCTTACAATACGAGCAGTACTTC. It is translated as CASSLQYEQYF.